Following are 11 T cell receptor beta chains from one sample sequenced in a study of blood T cell repertoires in COVID-19. The data were produced by immunoSEQ multiplex PCR, yet TCRdb's version contains in-frame clones alone and is incomplete. The sample yields fewer than 500,000 clones, about 90% seen once. The sample was peripheral blood. All receptors derive from a man between 18 and 35 years old with COVID-19, enrolled during active disease.

The chain combines TRBV28 with TRBJ2-3; D may be TRBD2 (5 bases). The CDR3 has 13 residues. Germline V lookup: CDR1 MDHEN, CDR2 SYDVKM. The V end lost 2 bases, the J end lost 8 bases, and 11 bases lay between the germline ends. The CDR3 sequence: CASSLNDEGTQYF. The CDR3 bases are TGTGCCAGCAGTTTAAATGATGAGGGTACGCAGTATTTT.

The rearrangement joins TRBV7-6 to TRBJ2-7, with TRBD2 identical over 9 bases. Germline assignment: CDR1 SGHVS and CDR2 FNYEAQ. The CDR3 is 14 amino acids. The ends lost 4 bases at V and 3 bases at J; junction bases unmatched: 4. DNA for the CDR3: TGTGCCAGCAGCTCACAGCGGGGGGACTACGAGCAGTACTTC. Its protein is CASSSQRGDYEQYF.

The V gene is TRBV5-1, the J gene TRBJ1-1; D is uncertain. The germline V gene has CDR1 SGHRS and CDR2 YFSETQ. The CDR3 is made up of 13 amino acids. With 1 base removed from V and 3 bases from J, the gap between germline ends came to 7 bases. CDR3 loop: CASSLRRDTEAFF. CDR3 bases: TGCGCCAGCAGCTTGAGACGGGACACTGAAGCTTTCTTT.

The V and J genes are TRBV6-5 and TRBJ1-4, with 7 bases identical to TRBD1. V lost 2 bases, J lost 7 bases, and 10 bases stayed unmatched. Germline CDR1 and CDR2: MNHEY and SVGAGI. This CDR3 comprises 16 residues. The CDR3 reads CASSYTRKGAREKLFF. DNA of the CDR3: TGTGCCAGCAGTTACACCAGAAAGGGGGCGCGTGAAAAACTGTTTTTT.

This sequence joins TRBV7-2 and TRBJ1-1; D might be TRBD1 (5 bases). CDR1 and CDR2 from the germline V gene are SGHTA and FQGNSA. V was cut by 0 bases and J by 0 bases, with 11 bases left in between. This CDR3 has 16 residues. In DNA, the CDR3 is TGTGCCAGCAGCTTAGCGCTAGGGGTGGTGAACACTGAAGCTTTCTTT. As protein: CASSLALGVVNTEAFF.

V gene TRBV21-1 combines with J gene TRBJ1-5; TRBD1 reflects the table's D call only, with no check against the DNA. TRBV21-1 is a known pseudogene. The CDR3 totals 14 residues. CDR3 sequence reads: CASSKAQGRQPQHF. The CDR3 DNA reads TGTGCCAGCAGCAAAGCGCAGGGTCGTCAGCCCCAGCATTTT.

The gene calls are TRBV2 and TRBJ1-2; no clear D. With 3 bases removed from V and 4 bases from J, the gap between germline ends came to 9 bases. CDR1 is SNHLY, CDR2 FYNNEI, per germline. The CDR3 runs to 13 residues. In DNA, the CDR3 is TGTGCCAGCAGTGACGAGTTACCCTATGGCTACACCTTC. This encodes CASSDELPYGYTF.

The gene calls are TRBV24-1 and TRBJ2-1; 7 bases match TRBD1. The CDR3 has 15 amino acids. The germline V gene has CDR1 KGHDR and CDR2 SFDVKD. V dropped 7 bases and J dropped 2; count of bases not matched to a gene: 7. The CDR3 DNA is TGTGCCACCAGCGTTTCGGGACAGACCTACAATGAGCAGTTCTTC. This gives the protein CATSVSGQTYNEQFF.

This chain uses TRBV3-1 (or the pseudogene TRBV3-2) with TRBJ2-5, with 8 positions matching TRBD2. Per the germline V gene, CDR1 is LGHDT and CDR2 is YNNKEL (reference sequence). Trimming at V came to 4 bases and at J to 5 bases, leaving 6 bases not matched to a gene. CDR3 length: 14 amino acids. As DNA, the CDR3 is TGTGCCAGCAGCCTGGCGGGGGGTGGGGAGACCCAGTACTTC. It yields the protein CASSLAGGGETQYF.

The rearrangement joins TRBV7-3 to TRBJ2-2; D uncertain. Deletions cut 2 bases from V and 6 bases from J, with 7 bases between. The V gene's germline CDR1 is SGHTA and CDR2 FQGTGA. CDR3 length: 13 amino acids. This chain's CDR3 is CASSLSEPGELFF. In DNA form, the CDR3 reads TGTGCCAGCAGCTTATCGGAGCCCGGGGAGCTGTTTTTT. The full variable domain, its missing parts supplied by reference TRBV7-3 and TRBJ2-2, is GAGVSQTPSNKVTEKGKYVELRCDPISGHTALYWYRQSLGQGPEFLIYFQGTGAADDSGLPNDRFFAVRPEGSVSTLKIQRTERGDSAVYLCASSLSEPGELFFGEGSRLTVL.

This clone was detected only once. The chain recombines TRBV11-3 with TRBJ2-7; D call uncertain. Germline V gives CDR1 SGHNT, CDR2 YENEEA. V lost 5 bases and J 4 bases, leaving 6 bases between the germline ends. CDR3 size: 11 residues. The CDR3 sequence is CASSRAYEQYF. CDR3 nucleotide sequence: TGTGCCAGCAGCCGAGCTTACGAGCAGTACTTC.